This T cell receptor (beta chain) was sequenced during a study of cytomegalovirus exposure and HLA in healthy donors. The CDR3 has 17 amino acids. Germline V gives CDR1 SGHNT, CDR2 YYREEE (reference sequence). The J segment lost 2 bases and the V segment lost 4 bases, leaving 6 bases of the junction unmatched. A note on this clone: Its antigen remains unknown.

Study-level results: It was reportedly the case that the classifier diagnosed cytomegalovirus status with high specificity and sensitivity.

TCRdb's table, derived via immunoSEQ multiplex PCR, lists solely in-frame clones and lacks some. Here the sample spans under 200,000 clones, about nine tenths being singletons. This clonotype originated in a man between 18 and 29 years old in good health and CMV-seropositive. The J gene is TRBJ2-1, the V gene TRBV5-4; 13 bases match TRBD2. Sequencing was done on a sample of PBMCs. The CDR3 nucleotides read TGTGCCAGCAGCCTAGGGGGACTAGCGGGAACCTACAATGAGCAGTTCTTC. It specifies CASSLGGLAGTYNEQFF.